The T cell receptor beta chain described here comes from a study of siplizumab effects on memory and regulatory T cells. Study results and limitations: Suppression by proliferating Tregs derived from siplizumab cultures was not verified. Most alloreactive clones went unmapped to unstimulated subsets; only a minor fraction mapped.

The V gene end was trimmed by 1 base and the J gene end by 4 bases; junction bases not matched to a gene: 7. Germline values: CDR1 SEHNR, CDR2 FQNEAQ (reference sequence). This CDR3 region has 16 residues. This clone was picked up one time. The antigen remains undetermined. Clones were sequenced by immunoSEQ multiplex PCR, and TCRdb holds only the in-frame ones, with some missing. The sample has fewer than 20,000 clones, 40% to 60% seen once. Cells of the mixed lymphocyte reaction were cocultured at 37 degrees C for over 5 days. The chain joins TRBV7-9 to TRBJ1-2, with 9 bases that match TRBD1. This clonotype was obtained from a human donor in good health; the cells came from an allogeneic mixed lymphocyte reaction. Sequencing used CFSE-low (dividing) CD4+ T cells sorted from an allogeneic mixed lymphocyte reaction. The CDR3 spells CASSLGMTTGGYGYTF. The CDR3 DNA is TGTGCCAGCAGCTTAGGGATGACGACAGGGGGCTATGGCTACACCTTC. The complete variable domain, with remaining parts taken from reference TRBV7-9 and TRBJ1-2, reads DTGVSQNPRHKITKRGQNVTFRCDPISEHNRLYWYRQTLGQGPEFLTYFQNEAQLEKSRLLSDRFSAERPKGSFSTLEIQRTEQGDSAMYLCASSLGMTTGGYGYTFGSGTRLTVV.